The rows below give T cell receptor beta chains drawn from one sample of a study of regulatory T cells in long-lasting Graves disease. TCRdb fed the multiplex PCR reads into MiXCR, producing one record per CDR3 protein. In the table there are around 460,000 distinct CDR3 sequences, around a fifth of which are singletons. The specimen was peripheral blood mononuclear cells (PBMCs), collected when the disease was refractory, from a patient treated with antithyroid drugs. The receptors were sampled from a female donor with Graves disease. CDR3s include the opening cysteine and the closing phenylalanine or tryptophan. A D gene is named only where the DNA matches it firmly. Size tells how often a clone was seen (once, few, many) or the class of an expanded clone, and some rows leave it out.

J	size	D	V	DNA	CDR3
TRBJ2-5	-	-	TRBV19	TGTGCCAGTAGTATAGCCATCCGCAGACAAGAGACCCAGTACTTC	CASSIAIRRQETQYF
TRBJ1-1	-	-	TRBV7-9	TGTGCCAGCAGCCCACCCTCCACTGAAGCTTTCTTT	CASSPPSTEAFF
TRBJ1-5	few	-	TRBV12-3/TRBV12-4	TGTGCCAGCAGTTTAAATCCCACAGGGAACAATCAGCCCCAGCATTTT	CASSLNPTGNNQPQHF
TRBJ2-2	-	-	TRBV12-3/TRBV12-4	TGTGCCAGCCGGACTCTGACGGGGAACACCGGGGAGCTGTTTTTT	CASRTLTGNTGELFF
TRBJ1-1	many	-	TRBV10-3	TGTGCCATCAGTGAGTCGGAGGCAGCGAACACTGAAGCTTTCTTT	CAISESEAANTEAFF
TRBJ2-2	-	-	TRBV11-1	TGTGCCAGCAGCCCAGGGATTACCCACACCGGGGAGCTGTTTTTT	CASSPGITHTGELFF
TRBJ2-5	few	TRBD1	TRBV9	TGTGCCAGCAGCGCAGACATACAGGGACAGGAGACCCAGTACTTC	CASSADIQGQETQYF
TRBJ1-1	-	-	TRBV29-1	TGCAGCGTTGAAGGCCTCCCCAGCCTTACTGAAGCTTTCTTT	CSVEGLPSLTEAFF
TRBJ2-7	many	TRBD2	TRBV9	TGTGCCAGCAGCGTAGGTTCAGCGGGGAGCGCCTACGAGCAGTACTTC	CASSVGSAGSAYEQYF
TRBJ2-2	few	TRBD1	TRBV28	TGTGCCAGCAGTCTCCCTGGGACAGGGGGATGGACCGGGGAGCTGTTTTTT	CASSLPGTGGWTGELFF
TRBJ1-1	many	TRBD1	TRBV7-2	TGTGCCAGCAGCTTAGTCAGGGGGCGGGGAACTGAAGCTTTCTTT	CASSLVRGRGTEAFF
TRBJ2-2	many	-	TRBV10-3	TGTGCCGTTGCCGGGACGGCGAACACCGGGGAGCTGTTTTTT	CAVAGTANTGELFF
TRBJ1-4	few	TRBD1	TRBV25-1	TGTGCCAGCAGTGAATGTTCCTCAGGACAGGCGTCGCAGAAACTGTTTTTT	CASSECSSGQASQKLFF
TRBJ1-2	-	TRBD1	TRBV15	TGTGCCACCAGCAGCGGGACAGGCTCCATTGGCTACACCTTC	CATSSGTGSIGYTF
TRBJ1-1	many	-	TRBV2	TGTGCCAGCAGACTGACAGGGAACACTGAAGCTTTCTTT	CASRLTGNTEAFF
TRBJ1-6	many	-	TRBV12-3/TRBV12-4	TGTGCCAGCAGTGCCGACTCCAGGGGTTTCCATTCACCCCTCCACTTT	CASSADSRGFHSPLHF
TRBJ1-1	-	-	TRBV11-2	TGTGCCAGCAGCGGACACCTCCTCCGGGACACTGAAGCTTTCTTT	CASSGHLLRDTEAFF
TRBJ2-7	few	TRBD1	TRBV3-1	TGTGCCAGCAGCCAGGGGACAGGGGCGATCTACGAGCAGTACTTC	CASSQGTGAIYEQYF
TRBJ1-5	few	TRBD1	TRBV2	TGTGCCAGCGTCGGACAGGGAAGCAATCAGCCCCAGCATTTT	CASVGQGSNQPQHF
TRBJ1-5	few	-	TRBV29-1	TGCAGCGTTGAAACAGGGCAGGGGCAGCCCCAGCATTTT	CSVETGQGQPQHF
TRBJ1-3	few	-	TRBV6-1	TGTGCCAGCGATGTTGTGATCAACTCTGGAAACACCATATATTTT	CASDVVINSGNTIYF
TRBJ2-7	many	TRBD2	TRBV6-2/TRBV6-3	TGTGCCAGCAGTTACGACCAGCGGGGATCTGGCGAGCAGTACTTC	CASSYDQRGSGEQYF
TRBJ2-2	few	-	TRBV29-1	TGCAACGTTGAGTTAGGGTTTTCGGACACCGGGGAGCTGTTTTTT	CNVELGFSDTGELFF
TRBJ1-5	-	-	TRBV6-2/TRBV6-3	TGTGCCAGCAGTCCACTGAACGGACAGAGCAATCAGCCCCAGCATTTT	CASSPLNGQSNQPQHF
TRBJ1-4	few	-	TRBV6-1	TGTGCCAGCAGTACCGGGGGGCCAACTAATGAAAAACTGTTTTTT	CASSTGGPTNEKLFF
TRBJ2-2	-	-	TRBV6-2/TRBV6-3	TGTGCCAGCAGTGCGGGATCCGGGGAGCTGTTTTTT	CASSAGSGELFF
TRBJ2-2	few	-	TRBV7-3	TGTGCCAGCAGCCCGCTCTGGGGCGGGGAGCTGTTTTTT	CASSPLWGGELFF
TRBJ2-7	many	TRBD1	TRBV7-2	TGTGCCAGCAGTTCGGACAGGGGGCTCGAGCAGTACTTC	CASSSDRGLEQYF
TRBJ2-2	few	-	TRBV27	TGTGCCAGCAGTTTATTGGCAGGGAACACCGGGGAGCTGTTTTTT	CASSLLAGNTGELFF
TRBJ2-1	-	TRBD2	TRBV7-3	TGTGCCAGCAGCTCACAGACTAGCGGGGGGGCCAATGAGCAGTTCTTC	CASSSQTSGGANEQFF
TRBJ2-7	many	TRBD2	TRBV15	TGTGCCACCAGCAGAGACGGCGGGGGGCCTCTCTCACTGAAGTACTTC	CATSRDGGGPLSLKYF
TRBJ1-5	-	-	TRBV10-3	TGTGCCATCAGGGGGGGGCCCCTCAGCCCCCAGCATTTT	CAIRGGPLSPQHF
TRBJ2-2	-	-	TRBV29-1	TGCAGCGCCCTAGGACTTTTAGCGAACACCGGGGAGCTGTTTTTT	CSALGLLANTGELFF
TRBJ2-5	-	TRBD2	TRBV7-8	TGTGCCAGCAGCTTAGGTGGGACTAGCGGTAAAGAGACCCAGTACTTC	CASSLGGTSGKETQYF
TRBJ2-7	few	-	TRBV5-1	TGCGCCAGCAGCACCGTCGACAGGCAGACCAACATTAGCAACGAGCAGTACTTC	CASSTVDRQTNISNEQYF
TRBJ2-3	few	-	TRBV12-3/TRBV12-4	TGTGCCAGCACCGTGGACGGAGGCACAGATACGCAGTATTTT	CASTVDGGTDTQYF
TRBJ2-5	many	TRBD1	TRBV6-2/TRBV6-3	TGTGCCAGCGGACAGGGCGAGACCCAGTACTTC	CASGQGETQYF
TRBJ2-7	many	-	TRBV6-1	TGTGCCAGCAAGGCGTATGGAACCTACGAGCAGTACTTC	CASKAYGTYEQYF
TRBJ2-2	many	-	TRBV12-3/TRBV12-4	TGTGCCAGCACAGGGGAAGCCGGGGAGCTGTTTTTT	CASTGEAGELFF
TRBJ1-4	-	-	TRBV4-3	TGCGCCAGCAGCCAAGACTTTGGTGGTCCCCCTAATGAAGAACTGTTTTTT	CASSQDFGGPPNEELFF
TRBJ1-2	many	-	TRBV2	TGTGCCAGCAGCGCCGGGCCCAGTTACCCTACTGGCTACACCTTC	CASSAGPSYPTGYTF
TRBJ2-3	-	TRBD1	TRBV5-1	TGCGCCAGCAGCCAGACAGGGGGTACAGATACGCAGTATTTT	CASSQTGGTDTQYF
TRBJ1-1	many	-	TRBV10-3	TGTGCCATCAGTGACAGGGAATGGAACACTGAAGCTTTCTTT	CAISDREWNTEAFF
TRBJ2-2	few	-	TRBV10-3	TGTGCCATCAGTATAATAGCGGATTCCACCGGGGAGCTGTTTTTT	CAISIIADSTGELFF
TRBJ1-6	few	TRBD1	TRBV19	TGTGCCAGTAGTACCGGGACAGGGTTCCCACCCCTCCACTTT	CASSTGTGFPPLHF
TRBJ1-5	few	TRBD1	TRBV6-1	TGTGCGTCCAGGGACAGGGTTTCCAATCAGCCCCAGCATTTT	CASRDRVSNQPQHF
TRBJ2-7	many	TRBD1	TRBV28	TGTGCCAGCAGTTTTCTGGACAGGGGCTACGAGCAGTACTTC	CASSFLDRGYEQYF
TRBJ2-7	-	-	TRBV6-5	TGTGCCAGCAGTTACTCGATTGCGGGACCAAGGTATCAGCAGTACTTC	CASSYSIAGPRYQQYF
TRBJ2-3	-	TRBD2	TRBV5-6	TGTGCCAGCAGCTCCCTAGGCGGGAGGGCGGGAGATACGCAGTATTTT	CASSSLGGRAGDTQYF
TRBJ1-6	-	TRBD1	TRBV28	TGTGCCAGCAGTTCCCGGGACAGGGGGCGACCCCTCCACTTT	CASSSRDRGRPLHF
TRBJ2-2	many	TRBD1	TRBV11-2	TGTGCCAGCAGCTTAGGATACGGACAGGACGTCACCGGGGAGCTGTTTTTT	CASSLGYGQDVTGELFF
TRBJ2-7	many	-	TRBV7-2	TGTGCCAGCAGCCCTGAAGTTCACGAGCAGTACTTC	CASSPEVHEQYF
TRBJ2-7	-	-	TRBV12-3/TRBV12-4	TGTGCCAGCAGGGACGGAAGCGAGCAGTACTTC	CASRDGSEQYF
TRBJ1-5	many	-	TRBV28	TGTGCCAGCAGTCCCGTCCCAGGAAATCAGCCCCAGCATTTT	CASSPVPGNQPQHF